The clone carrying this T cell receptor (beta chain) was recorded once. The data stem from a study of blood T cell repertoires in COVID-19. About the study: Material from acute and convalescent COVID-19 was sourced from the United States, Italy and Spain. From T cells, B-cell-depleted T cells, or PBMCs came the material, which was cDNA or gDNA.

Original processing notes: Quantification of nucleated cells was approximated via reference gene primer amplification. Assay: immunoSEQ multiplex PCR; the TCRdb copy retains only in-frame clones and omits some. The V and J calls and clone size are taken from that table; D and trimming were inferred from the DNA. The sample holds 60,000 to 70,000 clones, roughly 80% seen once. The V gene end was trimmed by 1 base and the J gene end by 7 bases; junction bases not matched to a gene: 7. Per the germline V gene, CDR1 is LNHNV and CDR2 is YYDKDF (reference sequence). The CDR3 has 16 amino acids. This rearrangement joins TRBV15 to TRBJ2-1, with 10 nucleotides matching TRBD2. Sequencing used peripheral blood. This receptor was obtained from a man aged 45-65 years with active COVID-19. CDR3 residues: CATSRVVAGGWNEQFF. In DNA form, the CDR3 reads TGTGCCACCAGCAGAGTCGTAGCGGGGGGCTGGAATGAGCAGTTCTTC.